This record covers a single T cell receptor beta chain. Its antigen is unknown. This entry belongs to a study of molecular identifiers for immune sequencing clone quantification. Findings of the study overall: In naive cells, under 1% of molecules belonged to clones above 20 RNA copies, against over 98% in effector cells. Clone sizes could be underestimated for highly expanded clones when identical TCR molecules share a barcode.

TCRdb re-analysed the PCR reads in MiXCR, keeping a single row per CDR3 protein. The sample has 300,000 to 400,000 distinct CDR3 sequences; 24% are singletons. This CDR3 region has 12 residues. The ends were cut back, 8 bases at V and 7 bases at J, with 14 bases in the middle. CDR1 and CDR2 (germline): MNHEY, SVGEGT. The rearrangement joins TRBV6-2 or TRBV6-3 to TRBJ1-2; possibly TRBD1 for D (6 bases). The source of this sequence is a human donor in good health. Some libraries in this study had Jurkat cell RNA spiked in. Sequenced material: naive CD8+ T cells from blood, with Jurkat cell RNA spiked in. Described subset: FACS-sorted CD8+CD4-CCR7+CD45RA+ naive T cells. CDR3 in DNA: TGTGCCAGCGGTCCCGGACAGTCTGGCTACACCTTC. Its translation is CASGPGQSGYTF.